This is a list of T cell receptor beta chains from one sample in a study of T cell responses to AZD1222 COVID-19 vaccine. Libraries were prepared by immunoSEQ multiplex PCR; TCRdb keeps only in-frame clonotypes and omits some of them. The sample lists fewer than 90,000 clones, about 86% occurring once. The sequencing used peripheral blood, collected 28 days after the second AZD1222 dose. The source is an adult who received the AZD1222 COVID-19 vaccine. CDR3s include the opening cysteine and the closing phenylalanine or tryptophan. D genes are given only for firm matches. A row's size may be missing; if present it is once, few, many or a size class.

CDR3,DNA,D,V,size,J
CASSEGIGAYEQYF,TGTGCCAGCAGTGAGGGGATAGGGGCCTACGAGCAGTACTTC,NA,TRBV9,NA,TRBJ2-7
CASRNREGYNSPLHF,TGTGCCAGCAGGAATCGGGAAGGGTATAATTCACCCCTCCACTTT,NA,TRBV2,NA,TRBJ1-6
CASSSSGRAVTDTQYF,TGTGCCAGCAGCTCAAGCGGGAGGGCGGTCACAGATACGCAGTATTTT,TRBD2,TRBV7-9,NA,TRBJ2-3
CAISARGQGESYNEQFF,TGTGCCATCAGTGCCCGCGGACAGGGAGAATCCTACAATGAGCAGTTCTTC,TRBD1,TRBV10-3,once,TRBJ2-1
CASSSGQGAYEQYF,TGCGCCAGCAGCTCGGGACAGGGGGCCTACGAGCAGTACTTC,TRBD1,TRBV5-1,NA,TRBJ2-7
CASSYSPYEQYF,TGTGCCAGCAGTTACTCCCCCTACGAGCAGTACTTC,NA,TRBV6-5,NA,TRBJ2-7
CASSPRQGPMNTEAFF,TGTGCCAGCTCACCACGTCAGGGACCGATGAACACTGAAGCTTTCTTT,NA,TRBV18,NA,TRBJ1-1
CASSLLDLETQYF,TGCGCCAGCAGCCTACTAGATCTAGAGACCCAGTACTTC,NA,TRBV4-1,once,TRBJ2-5
CASSLPSSGGSYNSPLHF,TGTGCCAGCAGCTTACCTTCTTCAGGGGGCTCCTATAATTCACCCCTCCACTTT,TRBD1,TRBV7-2,once,TRBJ1-6
CASSQASGNQETQYF,TGTGCCAGCAGCCAGGCTAGCGGGAACCAAGAGACCCAGTACTTC,TRBD2,TRBV7-2,NA,TRBJ2-5
CASSPLPQGGDGTDTQYF,TGTGCCAGCAGTCCACTCCCACAGGGGGGGGATGGTACAGATACGCAGTATTTT,NA,TRBV6-2/TRBV6-3,NA,TRBJ2-3
CASSLLSMNTEAFF,TGTGCCAGCAGCCTACTTAGCATGAACACTGAAGCTTTCTTT,NA,TRBV6-4,NA,TRBJ1-1
CASTPSGGKISPLHF,TGCGCCAGCACCCCGTCCGGGGGGAAGATTTCACCCCTCCACTTT,NA,TRBV5-1,NA,TRBJ1-6
CASTQTGGNQPQHF,TGTGCCAGTACCCAGACAGGGGGCAATCAGCCCCAGCATTTT,TRBD1,TRBV19,NA,TRBJ1-5
CASSQTGAGGYTF,TGCGCCAGCAGTCAAACGGGGGCTGGTGGCTACACCTTC,NA,TRBV23-1,few,TRBJ1-2
CASSPVNTGELFF,TGTGCCAGCAGCCCAGTTAACACCGGGGAGCTGTTTTTT,NA,TRBV3-1/TRBV3-2,once,TRBJ2-2
CASSPRGLEVDEQYF,TGTGCCAGCAGCCCCCGGGGGCTTGAGGTCGACGAGCAGTACTTC,NA,TRBV9,NA,TRBJ2-7
CASSPNRDRGHSPLHF,TGTGCCAGCTCACCAAACCGGGACAGGGGCCATTCACCCCTCCACTTT,TRBD1,TRBV18,NA,TRBJ1-6
CASKSGTLNTEAFF,TGTGCCAGCAAAAGCGGGACACTCAACACTGAAGCTTTCTTT,NA,TRBV6-4,NA,TRBJ1-1